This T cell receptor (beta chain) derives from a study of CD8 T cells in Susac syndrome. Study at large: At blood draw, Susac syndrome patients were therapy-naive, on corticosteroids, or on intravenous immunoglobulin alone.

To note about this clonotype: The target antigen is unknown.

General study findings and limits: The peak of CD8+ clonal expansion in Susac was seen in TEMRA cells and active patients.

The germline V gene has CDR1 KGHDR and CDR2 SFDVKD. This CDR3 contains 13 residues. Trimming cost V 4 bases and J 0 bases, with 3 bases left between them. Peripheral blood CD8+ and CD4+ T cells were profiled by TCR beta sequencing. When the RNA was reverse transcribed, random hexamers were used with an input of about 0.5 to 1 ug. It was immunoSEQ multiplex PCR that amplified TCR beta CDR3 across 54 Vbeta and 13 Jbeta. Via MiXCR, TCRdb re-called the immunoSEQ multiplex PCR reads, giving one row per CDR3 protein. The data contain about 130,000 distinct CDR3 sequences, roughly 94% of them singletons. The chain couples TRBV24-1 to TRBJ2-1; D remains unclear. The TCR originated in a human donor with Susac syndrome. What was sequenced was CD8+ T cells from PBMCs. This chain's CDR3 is CATSETSYNEQFF. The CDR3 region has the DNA TGTGCCACCAGTGAAACCTCCTACAATGAGCAGTTCTTC.